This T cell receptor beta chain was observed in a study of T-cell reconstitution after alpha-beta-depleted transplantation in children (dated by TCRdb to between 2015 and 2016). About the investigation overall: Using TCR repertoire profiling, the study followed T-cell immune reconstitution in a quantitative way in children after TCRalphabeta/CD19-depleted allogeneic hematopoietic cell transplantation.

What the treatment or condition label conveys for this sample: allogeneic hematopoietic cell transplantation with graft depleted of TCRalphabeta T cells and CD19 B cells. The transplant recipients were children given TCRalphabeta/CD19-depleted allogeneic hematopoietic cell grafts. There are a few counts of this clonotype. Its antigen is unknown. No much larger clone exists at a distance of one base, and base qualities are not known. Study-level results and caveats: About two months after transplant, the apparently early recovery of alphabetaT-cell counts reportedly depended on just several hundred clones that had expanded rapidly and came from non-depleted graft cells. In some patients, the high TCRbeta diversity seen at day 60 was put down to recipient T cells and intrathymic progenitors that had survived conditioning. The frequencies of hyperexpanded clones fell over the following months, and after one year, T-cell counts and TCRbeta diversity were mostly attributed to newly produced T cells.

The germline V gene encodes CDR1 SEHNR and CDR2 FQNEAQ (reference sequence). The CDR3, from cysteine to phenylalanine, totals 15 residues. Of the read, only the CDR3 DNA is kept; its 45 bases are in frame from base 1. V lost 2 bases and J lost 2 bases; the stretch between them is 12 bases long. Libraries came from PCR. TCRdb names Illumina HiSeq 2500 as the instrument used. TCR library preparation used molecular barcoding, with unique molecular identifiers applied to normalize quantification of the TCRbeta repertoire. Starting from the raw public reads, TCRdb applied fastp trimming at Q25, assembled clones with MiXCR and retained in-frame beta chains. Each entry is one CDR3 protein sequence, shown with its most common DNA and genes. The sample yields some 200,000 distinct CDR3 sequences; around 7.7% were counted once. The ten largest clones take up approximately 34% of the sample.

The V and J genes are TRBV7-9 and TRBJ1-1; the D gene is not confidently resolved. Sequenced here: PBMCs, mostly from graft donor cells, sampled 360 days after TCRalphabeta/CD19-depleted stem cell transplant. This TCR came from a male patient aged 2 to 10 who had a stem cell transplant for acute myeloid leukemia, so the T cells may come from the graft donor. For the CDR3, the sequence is CASSLPPQVNTEAFF. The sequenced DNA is TGTGCCAGCAGCTTACCCCCTCAGGTAAACACTGAAGCTTTCTTT.